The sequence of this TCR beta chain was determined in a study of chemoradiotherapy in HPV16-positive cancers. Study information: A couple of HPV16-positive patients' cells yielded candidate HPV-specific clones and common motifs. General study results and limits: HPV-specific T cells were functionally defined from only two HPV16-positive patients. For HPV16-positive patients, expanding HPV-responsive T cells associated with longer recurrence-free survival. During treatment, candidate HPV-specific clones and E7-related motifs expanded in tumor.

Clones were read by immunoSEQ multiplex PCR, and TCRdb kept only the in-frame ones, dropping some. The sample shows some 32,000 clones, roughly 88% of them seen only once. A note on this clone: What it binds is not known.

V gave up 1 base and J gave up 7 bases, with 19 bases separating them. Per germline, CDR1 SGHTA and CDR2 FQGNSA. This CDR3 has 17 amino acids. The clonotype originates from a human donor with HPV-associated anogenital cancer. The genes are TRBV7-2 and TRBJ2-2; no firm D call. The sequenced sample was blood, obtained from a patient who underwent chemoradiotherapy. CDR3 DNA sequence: TGTGCCAGCAGCTTAGATATCGTTTCGCGGCTCGGCGGGGAGCTGTTTTTT. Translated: CASSLDIVSRLGGELFF.